This T cell receptor beta chain was sequenced for a study of T cells in Graves' hyperthyroidism and ophthalmopathy. The length of the CDR3 is 18 residues. V lost 0 bases, J lost 1 base, and 13 bases stayed unmatched. Germline V gene sequence: CDR1 DFQATT, CDR2 SNEGSKA (reference sequence). Template material for amplifying TCR beta CDR3 regions consisted of RNA transcripts. When the TCR CDR3 underwent first-round RT-PCR, the HTBI primer set was used. TCRdb reanalysed the multiplex PCR reads using MiXCR and keeps one entry per CDR3 protein. This table holds a few hundred thousand distinct CDR3 sequences, under 15% found once.

The J gene is TRBJ2-3, the V gene TRBV20-1; TRBD2 matches 7 bases. This receptor was obtained from a woman aged 18-35 years with Graves' hyperthyroidism. Sequenced material: blood. The CDR3 is CSAREPSGGFPGTDTQYF. In DNA, the CDR3 is TGCAGTGCTAGAGAGCCTAGCGGAGGTTTCCCTGGCACAGATACGCAGTATTTT.